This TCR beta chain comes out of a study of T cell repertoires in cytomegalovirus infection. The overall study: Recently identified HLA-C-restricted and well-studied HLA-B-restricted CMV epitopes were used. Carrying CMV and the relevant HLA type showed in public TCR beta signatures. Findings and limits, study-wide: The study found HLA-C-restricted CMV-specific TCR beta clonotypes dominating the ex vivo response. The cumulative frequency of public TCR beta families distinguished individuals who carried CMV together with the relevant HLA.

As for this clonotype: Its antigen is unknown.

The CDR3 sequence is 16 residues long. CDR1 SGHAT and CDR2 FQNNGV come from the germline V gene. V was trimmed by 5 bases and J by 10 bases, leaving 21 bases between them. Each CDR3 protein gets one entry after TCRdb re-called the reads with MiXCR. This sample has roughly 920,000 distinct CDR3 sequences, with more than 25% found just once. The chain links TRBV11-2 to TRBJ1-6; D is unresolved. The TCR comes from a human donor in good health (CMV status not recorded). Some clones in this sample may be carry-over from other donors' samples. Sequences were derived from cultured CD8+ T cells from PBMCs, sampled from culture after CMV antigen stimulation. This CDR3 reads CASSLRAPGTRSPLHF. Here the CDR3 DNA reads TGTGCCAGCAGCCTCCGGGCCCCGGGAACTAGATCACCCCTCCACTTT. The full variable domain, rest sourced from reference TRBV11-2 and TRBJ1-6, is EAGVAQSPRYKIIEKRQSVAFWCNPISGHATLYWYQQILGQGPKLLIQFQNNGVVDDSQLPKDRFSAERLKGVDSTLKIQPAKLEDSAVYLCASSLRAPGTRSPLHFGNGTRLTVT.